This T cell receptor beta chain was captured in a study of CD8+ T cells in alopecia areata. Germline-derived CDR1 and CDR2 are ENHRY and SYGVKD. The CDR3 covers 15 residues. V was clipped by 2 bases and J by 0 bases, with 5 bases between them. Treatment given: oral pan-JAK inhibitor, 5-10 mg twice daily. Extraction and reverse transcription of RNA yielded cDNA as the sequencing template. Measured with immunoSEQ multiplex PCR; TCRdb has only the in-frame clones, and not every one. The sample has 200,000 to 250,000 clones, roughly 64% seen once. This receptor was identified in a human donor with alopecia areata. This chain connects TRBV10-3 to TRBJ2-6; unclear D gene. This specimen was CD4+ T cells sorted from blood, taken at week 4, from a patient treated with tofacitinib. Here the CDR3 reads CAISEDLSGANVLTF. The CDR3 DNA reads as TGTGCCATCAGTGAGGACCTCTCTGGGGCCAACGTCCTGACTTTC.